This T cell receptor (beta chain) stems from a study of T cell repertoires in cytomegalovirus infection. Across the whole study: Both a matching HLA type and CMV infection were indicated by public TCR beta signatures.

This clonotype was observed a few times. The antigen is not known. The germline V gene has CDR1 WSHSY and CDR2 SAAADI. The CDR3 has 14 residues. V was cut by 8 bases and J by 1 base, with 12 bases left in between. General study findings and limits: Frequencies of public TCR beta families were cumulated, and this identified carriers of CMV plus the relevant HLA. HLA-C-restricted TCR beta clonotypes specific for CMV led the ex vivo response.

One entry per CDR3 protein, called by TCRdb with MiXCR from the reads. This sample has 750,000 to 900,000 distinct CDR3 sequences, with 25% to 30% found just once. The source material was cultured CD8+ T cells from PBMCs, sampled from culture after CMV antigen stimulation. The J gene is TRBJ2-1, the V gene TRBV10-2; maybe TRBD2 (6 bases). The sequence came from a human donor in good health (CMV status not recorded). Some clones in this sample may be carry-over from other donors' samples. The CDR3 DNA follows: TGCGCCAGCTTCAACGGGGGTTCCTACAATGAGCAGTTCTTC. This gives the protein CASFNGGSYNEQFF.